A single sample is the source of the 17 T cell receptor beta chains below, sequenced in a study of cytomegalovirus exposure and HLA in healthy donors. Vbeta (60) and Jbeta (13) primers were used in the PCR. Using immunoSEQ multiplex PCR, the repertoire was profiled, and TCRdb retains in-frame clones only, with some absent. This table holds over 120,000 clones, approximately 79% found once. Sequencing used PBMCs. The receptors shown here come from a man aged 18-30 years in good health and CMV-seropositive.

The chain couples TRBV29-1 to TRBJ1-1; TRBD1 matches 8 bases. From germline, CDR1 is SQVTM and CDR2 ANQGSEA. With V trimmed by 6 bases and J by 6 bases, 6 bases remained unmatched. This CDR3 comprises 12 residues. The CDR3 DNA reads as TGCAGCGTGACAGGGGAATTCCCTGAAGCTTTCTTT. Its translation: CSVTGEFPEAFF.

The gene calls are TRBV6-6 and TRBJ2-2; 7 nucleotides line up with TRBD2. Trimming took 10 bases from V and 5 from J; bases not matched to a gene: 13. Germline V gene lookup returns CDR1 MNHNY and CDR2 SVGAGI (reference sequence). There are 15 residues in the CDR3. The DNA for the CDR3 is TGTGCCACCCTAAAGTGGGGGGGTCGAACCGGGGAGCTGTTTTTT. It codes for CATLKWGGRTGELFF.

There are a few counts of this clone. This chain connects TRBV29-1 to TRBJ2-7, with 11 bases fitting TRBD2. The J segment lost 4 bases and the V segment lost 4 bases, leaving 6 bases of the junction unmatched. The CDR3 totals 14 residues. Germline V gene data show CDR1 as SQVTM and CDR2 as ANQGSEA. The CDR3 DNA reads TGCAGCGTTGTAATGACTAGCGGGGTGTACGAGCAGTACTTC. Encoded protein: CSVVMTSGVYEQYF.

This clone has only a few counts. This chain uses TRBV6-6 with TRBJ2-7; TRBD1 might be the D (6 bases). Germline lookup yields CDR1 MNHNY and CDR2 SVGAGI (reference sequence). There are 12 residues in the CDR3. Trimming removed 10 bases from V and 5 bases from J, with 15 bases in between. The CDR3 bases are TGTGCCACACGCAGGGGTTTCCACGAGCAGTACTTC. Its translation is CATRRGFHEQYF.

This clone occurred once. The rearrangement uses TRBV7-2 and TRBJ2-7, with D possibly TRBD2 on 6 matching bases. The V end lost 3 bases, the J end lost 3 bases, and 15 bases lay between the germline ends. The CDR3 is 15 amino acids. Germline CDR1 and CDR2: SGHTA and FQGNSA. CDR3: CASSFGGVGVYEQYF. DNA for the CDR3: TGTGCCAGCAGCTTCGGAGGGGTAGGGGTCTACGAGCAGTACTTC.

The chain carries TRBV5-8 and TRBJ2-7, with D hard to call. Germline loops: CDR1 SGHTS, CDR2 YDEGEE. The CDR3 totals 13 residues. V lost 2 bases to trimming and J lost 3 bases, with 9 bases between them. The CDR3 region is CASSLGAYYEQYF. CDR3 sequence (DNA): TGTGCCAGCAGCTTAGGAGCCTACTACGAGCAGTACTTC.

J is TRBJ2-1 and V is TRBV21-1; the tabulated D call, TRBD1, remains unverified against the DNA. TRBV21-1 is a pseudogene locus. The CDR3 contains 15 residues. In DNA form, the CDR3 reads TGTGCCAGCAGCAGATCCGGGACAGGGCCCGATGAGCAGTTCTTC. Its translation: CASSRSGTGPDEQFF.

The chain couples TRBV4-2 to TRBJ2-4; D remains unclear. Germline CDR1 LGHNA, CDR2 YNFKEQ. The CDR3 contains 17 residues. Trimming removed 0 bases from V and 0 bases from J, with 12 bases in between. The CDR3 region has the DNA TGTGCCAGCAGCCAAGATGTAACACACGTAGCCAAAAACATTCAGTACTTC. Its translation is CASSQDVTHVAKNIQYF.

V gene TRBV6-1 combines with J gene TRBJ1-2; D perhaps matches TRBD1 (6 bases). Germline V gene sequence: CDR1 MNHNS, CDR2 SASEGT. The CDR3 runs to 14 residues. Trimming removed 0 bases from V and 3 bases from J, with 8 bases in between. DNA of the CDR3: TGTGCCAGCAGTGAAGCGGACAGATACTATGGCTACACCTTC. Translating it yields CASSEADRYYGYTF.

The chain couples TRBV28 to TRBJ2-1; the match to TRBD2 covers 10 bases. This CDR3 has 16 residues. The germline V gene encodes CDR1 MDHEN and CDR2 SYDVKM. J lost 8 bases, V lost 3 bases, and 10 bases had no gene match. For the CDR3, the DNA is TGTGCCAGCAGTTTGGAGCGGGGGGGAGGAAGCGATGAGCAGTTCTTC. Translating it yields CASSLERGGGSDEQFF. Using reference TRBV28 and TRBJ2-1 for the parts outside the CDR3, the full variable domain is DVKVTQSSRYLVKRTGEKVFLECVQDMDHENMFWYRQDPGLGLRLIYFSYDVKMKEKGDIPEGYSVSREKKERFSLILESASTNQTSMYLCASSLERGGGSDEQFFGPGTRLTVL.

The rearrangement uses TRBV5-1 and TRBJ1-1, with 8 positions matching TRBD1. After removal of 3 bases from V and 7 bases from J, the junction contained 11 bases not matched to a gene. The CDR3 loop spans 15 amino acids. Per the germline V gene, CDR1 is SGHRS and CDR2 is YFSETQ. The CDR3 DNA reads TGCGCCAGCAGCTGGGCCGAGACAGGGGAAGATGAAGCTTTCTTT. This encodes CASSWAETGEDEAFF.

The genes are TRBV2 and TRBJ2-7, with 11 bases identical to TRBD2. This CDR3 comprises 14 residues. Looked up from germline, CDR1 is SNHLY and CDR2 is FYNNEI. V was clipped by 5 bases and J by 9 bases; unmatched bases: 9. The DNA for the CDR3 is TGTGCCAGCAGTCCCACTAGCGGGGGTCTGGTGCAGTACTTC. Translating it yields CASSPTSGGLVQYF. The entire variable domain, with the rest obtained from reference TRBV2 and TRBJ2-7, is as follows: EPEVTQTPSHQVTQMGQEVILRCVPISNHLYFYWYRQILGQKVEFLVSFYNNEISEKSEIFDDQFSVERPDGSNFTLKIRSTKLEDSAMYFCASSPTSGGLVQYFGPGTRLTVT.

The chain combines TRBV30 with TRBJ1-5; D is perhaps TRBD1 (6 bases). With 7 bases removed from V and 5 bases from J, the gap between germline ends came to 12 bases. The CDR3 extends over 12 amino acids. CDR1 and CDR2 (germline): GTSNPN, SVGIG (reference sequence). CDR3 coding DNA: TGTGCCTCCGCAGGGGATCATCAGCCCCAGCATTTT. Protein product: CASAGDHQPQHF. The complete variable domain, with remaining parts taken from reference TRBV30 and TRBJ1-5, reads SQTIHQWPATLVQPVGSPLSLECTVEGTSNPNLYWYRQAAGRGLQLLFYSVGIGQISSEVPQNLSASRPQDRQFILSSKKLLLSDSGFYLCASAGDHQPQHFGDGTRLSIL.

V is TRBV6-1 and J is TRBJ2-2; TRBD2 matches 14 bases. Trimming cost V 3 bases and J 4 bases; bases outside gene matches: 7. The length of the CDR3 is 18 residues. Germline V CDR1 and CDR2: MNHNS, SASEGT. The CDR3 here is CASSETSGGAWVTGELFF. The CDR3 region has the DNA TGTGCCAGCAGTGAGACTAGCGGGGGGGCCTGGGTCACCGGGGAGCTGTTTTTT.

The rearrangement joins TRBV6-5 to TRBJ1-2; a possible D gene is TRBD1 (5 bases). The CDR3 has 11 residues. Germline V gene lookup returns CDR1 MNHEY and CDR2 SVGAGI. The V end lost 6 bases, the J end lost 4 bases, and 6 bases lay between the germline ends. CDR3 region: CASRDSYGYTF. The CDR3, as DNA: TGTGCCAGCAGAGACAGCTATGGCTACACCTTC.

The chain is built from TRBV6-6 and TRBJ1-4; D is ambiguous. Looked up from germline, CDR1 is MNHNY and CDR2 is SVGAGI (reference sequence). The CDR3 sequence is 13 residues long. Trimming stripped 0 bases from V and 8 bases from J, with 7 bases between. CDR3 residues: CASSYSAGEKLFF. The CDR3 DNA follows: TGTGCCAGCAGTTACTCGGCAGGCGAAAAACTGTTTTTT.

This chain uses TRBV6-5 with TRBJ2-4, with 7 bases that match TRBD1. The CDR3 consists of 16 residues. After removal of 3 bases from V and 2 bases from J, the junction contained 7 bases not matched to a gene. In germline, CDR1 is MNHEY, CDR2 SVGAGI. This chain's CDR3 is CASSYMSGGPKNIQYF. As DNA, the CDR3 is TGTGCCAGCAGTTATATGTCAGGGGGTCCCAAAAACATTCAGTACTTC.